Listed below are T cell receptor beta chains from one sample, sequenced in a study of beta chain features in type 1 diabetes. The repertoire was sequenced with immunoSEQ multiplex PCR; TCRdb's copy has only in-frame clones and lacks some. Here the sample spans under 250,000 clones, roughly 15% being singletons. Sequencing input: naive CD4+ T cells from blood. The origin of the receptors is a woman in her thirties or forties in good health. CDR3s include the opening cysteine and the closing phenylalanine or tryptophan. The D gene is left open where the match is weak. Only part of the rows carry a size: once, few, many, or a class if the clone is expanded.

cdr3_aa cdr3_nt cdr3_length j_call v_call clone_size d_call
CASFATGGAYGYTF TGTGCCAGCTTTGCTACAGGGGGCGCCTATGGCTACACCTTC 14 TRBJ1-2 TRBV18 NA TRBD1
CAISALDERGGFSEQFF TGTGCCATCAGTGCGCTGGATGAGCGGGGTGGGTTTAGTGAGCAGTTCTTC 17 TRBJ2-1 TRBV10-3 few TRBD2
CASSPFPGVRAADTQYF TGTGCCAGCAGCCCATTCCCCGGGGTGAGGGCGGCAGATACGCAGTATTTT 17 TRBJ2-3 TRBV5-6 few NA
CASSAGQSTDTQYF TGTGCCAGTAGTGCGGGACAGAGCACAGATACGCAGTATTTT 14 TRBJ2-3 TRBV19 few NA
CASKPGGLYEQYF TGTGCCAGCAAGCCCGGGGGGCTATACGAGCAGTACTTC 13 TRBJ2-7 TRBV7-2 few NA
CASSKPYQDEQYF TGTGCCAGCAGCAAACCTTATCAGGACGAGCAGTACTTC 13 TRBJ2-7 TRBV7-2 NA NA
CASTPGQGTGQPQHF TGTGCCAGCACCCCCGGACAGGGAACGGGACAGCCCCAGCATTTT 15 TRBJ1-5 TRBV7-2 many TRBD1
CASSYRDRVAYEQYF TGTGCCAGCAGCTACCGGGACAGGGTGGCCTACGAGCAGTACTTC 15 TRBJ2-7 TRBV5-5 few TRBD1
CASSKGHATDTQYF TGCGCCAGCAGCAAGGGACACGCCACAGATACGCAGTATTTT 14 TRBJ2-3 TRBV5-1 few NA
CASSVAGVTMFQETQYF TGTGCCAGCAGCGTAGCGGGGGTAACAATGTTCCAAGAGACCCAGTACTTC 17 TRBJ2-5 TRBV9 few NA
CASSQGTLRSSYNSPLHF TGTGCCAGTAGTCAAGGGACACTCCGAAGCTCCTATAATTCACCCCTCCACTTT 18 TRBJ1-6 TRBV19 NA NA
CASSQLMNTEAFF TGTGCCAGTAGCCAGTTGATGAACACTGAAGCTTTCTTT 13 TRBJ1-1 TRBV19 NA NA
CASRQGTEAFF TGTGCCAGCAGACAGGGCACTGAAGCTTTCTTT 11 TRBJ1-1 TRBV2 NA NA
CASSPRTSGGPLQETQYF TGTGCCAGCTCACCAAGGACTAGCGGGGGACCTCTGCAAGAGACCCAGTACTTC 18 TRBJ2-5 TRBV18 NA TRBD2
CASSSGGTDTQYF TGTGCCAGTAGTAGCGGGGGAACTGATACGCAGTATTTT 13 TRBJ2-3 TRBV19 few TRBD2
CASSPPGQGNRETQYF TGTGCCAGCAGCCCTCCGGGCCAAGGGAACAGGGAGACCCAGTACTTC 16 TRBJ2-5 TRBV7-8 few NA
CASSVGLGGNTEAFF TGTGCCAGCAGCGTAGGACTCGGGGGGAACACTGAAGCTTTCTTT 15 TRBJ1-1 TRBV9 few NA
CASSTGRTNLDYEQYF TGTGCCAGTAGTACCGGCCGGACTAATCTAGACTACGAGCAGTACTTC 16 TRBJ2-7 TRBV19 few NA
CAISDEGQGIADTQYF TGTGCCATCAGTGACGAAGGACAGGGGATAGCGGATACGCAGTATTTT 16 TRBJ2-3 TRBV10-3 NA TRBD1
CASSPKAGGTTGELFF TGTGCCAGCAGCCCTAAAGCGGGGGGTACGACCGGGGAGCTGTTTTTT 16 TRBJ2-2 TRBV13 NA TRBD2
CASSLGLAETQYF TGTGCCAGCAGCTTAGGACTAGCAGAGACCCAGTACTTC 13 TRBJ2-5 TRBV7-2 few TRBD2
CASSLLGGRSWELFF TGTGCCAGCAGCTTACTGGGAGGGAGGAGCTGGGAGCTGTTTTTT 15 TRBJ2-2 TRBV7-2 NA TRBD2
CASSHQDTIYF TGTGCCAGCAGCCATCAGGACACCATATATTTT 11 TRBJ1-3 TRBV9 NA NA
CASSPSERNTEAFF TGTGCCAGCAGCCCAAGTGAGAGGAACACTGAAGCTTTCTTT 14 TRBJ1-1 TRBV16 NA NA
CASSPQGTDTQYF TGTGCCAGCAGCCCACAGGGCACAGATACGCAGTATTTT 13 TRBJ2-3 TRBV7-6 NA NA
CASSLIVAETQYF TGTGCCAGCAGCTTAATCGTCGCGGAGACCCAGTACTTC 13 TRBJ2-5 TRBV7-9 NA NA
CASSLAGGGDYEQYF TGCGCCAGCAGCTTGGCCGGGGGAGGCGATTACGAGCAGTACTTC 15 TRBJ2-7 TRBV5-1 NA NA
CASTPTGRNEKLFF TGTGCCAGCACTCCAACAGGTCGAAATGAAAAACTGTTTTTT 14 TRBJ1-4 TRBV19 NA NA
CASRDRGLNYGYTF TGTGCCAGCAGGGACAGGGGATTGAACTATGGCTACACCTTC 14 TRBJ1-2 TRBV2 few TRBD1
CASKNRESTYEQYF TGTGCCAGCAAGAACAGGGAATCTACCTACGAGCAGTACTTC 14 TRBJ2-7 TRBV2 few NA
CASSVVGGGVDTQYF TGTGCCAGCAGCGTAGTGGGGGGGGGTGTAGATACGCAGTATTTT 15 TRBJ2-3 TRBV9 NA TRBD2
CASSFPGGIAYGYTF TGTGCCAGCAGTTTTCCAGGGGGTATCGCCTATGGCTACACCTTC 15 TRBJ1-2 TRBV28 NA TRBD1
CSALREDQYF TGCAGTGCTCTCCGGGAGGACCAGTACTTC 10 TRBJ2-5 TRBV20-1 NA TRBD2
CAIRDSDNSPLHF TGTGCCATTAGGGATAGCGATAATTCACCCCTCCACTTT 13 TRBJ1-6 TRBV10-3 NA NA
CASTLQGETQYF TGTGCCAGCACCCTCCAGGGGGAGACCCAGTACTTC 12 TRBJ2-5 TRBV6-1 few NA
CASSEVRGTEAFF TGTGCCAGCAGTGAAGTTCGGGGCACTGAAGCTTTCTTT 13 TRBJ1-1 TRBV6-1 few NA
CASRDRENTEAFF TGTGCCAGCAGGGACAGAGAGAACACTGAAGCTTTCTTT 13 TRBJ1-1 TRBV2 NA NA
CASSLEEGSPLHF TGTGCCAGCAGCTTAGAAGAGGGATCGCCCCTCCACTTT 13 TRBJ1-6 TRBV7-9 few NA
CASSGRPDRGNTEAFF TGTGCCAGCAGTGGTCGACCGGACAGGGGGAACACTGAAGCTTTCTTT 16 TRBJ1-1 TRBV2 few TRBD1
CATSPHRVAYNEQFF TGTGCCACCAGCCCACACAGGGTTGCCTACAATGAGCAGTTCTTC 15 TRBJ2-1 TRBV15 few NA
CASSPLGGGLPNEQFF TGTGCCAGCAGCCCCCTAGGCGGGGGACTCCCCAATGAGCAGTTCTTC 16 TRBJ2-1 TRBV5-8 NA TRBD2
CASRDRERYTF TGTGCCAGCAGGGACAGGGAGAGATACACCTTC 11 TRBJ1-2 TRBV5-6 once TRBD1
CASSQDRGARYEQYF TGTGCCAGCAGCCAAGACCGGGGGGCCCGCTACGAGCAGTACTTC 15 TRBJ2-7 TRBV4-2 NA NA
CASSHGGAGGYNEQFF TGTGCCAGCAGCCATGGGGGGGCGGGGGGATACAATGAGCAGTTCTTC 16 TRBJ2-1 TRBV28 NA TRBD2
CASSPNRLVRTDTQYF TGTGCCAGCAGCCCGAACCGACTAGTTAGGACAGATACGCAGTATTTT 16 TRBJ2-3 TRBV2 NA NA
CASSTTGNSPLHF TGCGCCAGCAGCACGACAGGGAACTCACCCCTCCACTTT 13 TRBJ1-6 TRBV5-1 NA TRBD1
CASSLAGGPTYEQYF TGTGCCAGCAGCCTAGCGGGGGGCCCCACCTACGAGCAGTACTTC 15 TRBJ2-7 TRBV19 few TRBD2
CASNQLAGGNNEQFF TGCGCCAGCAACCAACTAGCGGGGGGGAACAATGAGCAGTTCTTC 15 TRBJ2-1 TRBV5-1 few TRBD2
CASSDRTANSPLHF TGTGCCAGCAGTGACCGGACAGCTAATTCACCCCTCCACTTT 14 TRBJ1-6 TRBV2 NA NA
CASSVEVATGSEQFF TGTGCCAGCAGCGTAGAAGTCGCTACAGGGTCTGAGCAGTTCTTC 15 TRBJ2-1 TRBV9 few NA
CASSSYRGPEAFF TGTGCCAGCAGCTCCTACAGGGGGCCCGAAGCTTTCTTT 13 TRBJ1-1 TRBV7-2 NA TRBD1
CASSARQGAPYNSPLHF TGTGCCAGCAGCGCCCGACAGGGAGCACCCTATAATTCACCCCTCCACTTT 17 TRBJ1-6 TRBV7-2 few TRBD1
CSAPITDTQYF TGCAGTGCTCCCATTACAGATACGCAGTATTTT 11 TRBJ2-3 TRBV20-1 few NA
CASSQDLAGTDTQYF TGCGCCAGCAGCCAAGATTTAGCGGGGACAGATACGCAGTATTTT 15 TRBJ2-3 TRBV4-3 many TRBD2
CASSYSQGAEQFF TGTGCCAGCAGTTATTCCCAGGGTGCTGAGCAGTTCTTC 13 TRBJ2-1 TRBV6-6 once NA